The rows below give T cell receptor beta chains drawn from one sample of a study of metastatic and nonmetastatic thyroid tumors. TCRdb reanalyzed the PCR reads with MiXCR. The sample contains about 37,000 clones, approximately 13% of which appear only once. Sequencing input: blood. These receptors were taken from a female donor with papillary thyroid cancer or a benign thyroid nodule (not recorded which). Some clones in this sample may be carry-over from other donors' samples. The CDR3 runs from the conserved cysteine through the conserved F or W. The D gene is left open where the match is weak. The size entry is marked missing in some rows and otherwise reads once, few, many or a size class.

J: TRBJ2-7
size: medium-sized
D: TRBD2
V: TRBV6-1
DNA: TGTGCCACTCGGACTAGTGCTAGCTACGAGCAGTACTTC
CDR3: CATRTSASYEQYF

J: TRBJ2-1
size: once
D: TRBD2
V: TRBV4-1
DNA: TGCGCCAGCAGCCCGGCAGCTAGCGGGACACACAATGAGCAGTTCTTC
CDR3: CASSPAASGTHNEQFF

J: TRBJ2-7
size: many
D: NA
V: TRBV5-1
DNA: TGCGCCAGCAGCTTGGAAGGCCGGGCCTACGAGCAGTACTTC
CDR3: CASSLEGRAYEQYF

J: TRBJ2-3
size: many
D: NA
V: TRBV12-3/TRBV12-4
DNA: TGTGCCAGCAGCCCCTCCCAAGGCACAGATACGCAGTATTTT
CDR3: CASSPSQGTDTQYF

J: TRBJ2-6
size: many
D: TRBD1
V: TRBV20-1
DNA: TGCAGTGCTAGGACCAGTGGGGGACAGCTGAGGGCCAACGTCCTGACTTTC
CDR3: CSARTSGGQLRANVLTF

J: TRBJ2-4
size: many
D: TRBD1
V: TRBV27
DNA: TGTGCCAGCAGTGAGACAGGGGTAGGAGGCAAAAACATTCAGTACTTC
CDR3: CASSETGVGGKNIQYF

J: TRBJ2-3
size: many
D: TRBD1
V: TRBV28
DNA: TGTGCCAGCAGTTTAACAGGGGGCGCTGAGTATTCGCAGTATTTT
CDR3: CASSLTGGAEYSQYF

J: TRBJ2-1
size: NA
D: TRBD2
V: TRBV7-3
DNA: TGTGCCAGCATCTTAACTAGCGGCCCTCCCTACAATGAGCAGTTCTTC
CDR3: CASILTSGPPYNEQFF

J: TRBJ1-2
size: medium-sized
D: NA
V: TRBV6-5
DNA: TGTGCCAGCAGTTACGAAGGACAAACTAACTATGGCTACACCTTC
CDR3: CASSYEGQTNYGYTF

J: TRBJ2-7
size: many
D: NA
V: TRBV25-1
DNA: TGTGCCAGCAGTGCTTACCGGGAAGCCTACGAGCAGTACTTC
CDR3: CASSAYREAYEQYF

J: TRBJ2-5
size: NA
D: TRBD2
V: TRBV24-1
DNA: TGTGCCACCAGTGATTCGACTAGCGGGAAGGTCGTAGAGACCCAGTACTTC
CDR3: CATSDSTSGKVVETQYF

J: TRBJ2-5
size: many
D: TRBD1
V: TRBV6-1
DNA: TGTGCCAGCAGCGACAGGGACCAAGAGACCCAGTACTTC
CDR3: CASSDRDQETQYF

J: TRBJ1-2
size: many
D: TRBD1
V: TRBV20-1
DNA: TGCAGTGCCAGTCTCAGACAGGGGGAAAACTATGGCTACACCTTC
CDR3: CSASLRQGENYGYTF

J: TRBJ1-4
size: many
D: TRBD1
V: TRBV18
DNA: TGTGCCAGCTCACAGTCCCTCCAGGGGGCAGCTAATGAAAAACTGTTTTTT
CDR3: CASSQSLQGAANEKLFF

J: TRBJ2-6
size: NA
D: NA
V: TRBV20-1
DNA: TGCAGTGCTAGGATGGGGCTGTGGCGTTCTGGGGCCAACGTCCTGACTTTC
CDR3: CSARMGLWRSGANVLTF

J: TRBJ2-5
size: many
D: NA
V: TRBV24-1
DNA: TGTGCCACCAGTGATAGGAGGGACCCCTTAAAAGAGACCCAGTACTTC
CDR3: CATSDRRDPLKETQYF

J: TRBJ1-2
size: NA
D: NA
V: TRBV7-2
DNA: TGTGCCAGCAGCGGACTCCCGGGACCGAACTATGGCTACACCTTC
CDR3: CASSGLPGPNYGYTF